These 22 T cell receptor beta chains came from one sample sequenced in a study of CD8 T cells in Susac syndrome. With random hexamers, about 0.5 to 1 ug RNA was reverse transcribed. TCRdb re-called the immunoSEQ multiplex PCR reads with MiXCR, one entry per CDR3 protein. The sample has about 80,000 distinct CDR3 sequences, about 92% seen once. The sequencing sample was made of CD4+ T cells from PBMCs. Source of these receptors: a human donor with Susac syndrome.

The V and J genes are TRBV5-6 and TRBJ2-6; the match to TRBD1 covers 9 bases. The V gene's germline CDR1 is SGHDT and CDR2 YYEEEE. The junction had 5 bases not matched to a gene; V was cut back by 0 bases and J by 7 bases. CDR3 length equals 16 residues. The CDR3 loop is CASSLDLGQGANVLTF. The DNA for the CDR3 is TGTGCCAGCAGCTTGGATTTGGGACAGGGTGCCAACGTCCTGACTTTC.

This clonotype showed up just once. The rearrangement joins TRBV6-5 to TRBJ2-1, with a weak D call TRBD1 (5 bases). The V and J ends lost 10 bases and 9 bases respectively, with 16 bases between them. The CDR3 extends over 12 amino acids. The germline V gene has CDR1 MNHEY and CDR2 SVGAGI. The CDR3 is CATKGNLLEQFF. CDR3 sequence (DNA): TGTGCCACCAAGGGGAACTTGCTTGAGCAGTTCTTC.

The CDR3 is CASSLTASGGHEQFF. The CDR3 DNA is TGTGCCAGCAGTTTAACCGCTAGCGGAGGCCATGAGCAGTTCTTC. The V call is TRBV28, the J call TRBJ2-1, with 7 bases aligning to TRBD2. The CDR3 is 15 residues long. V dropped 2 bases and J dropped 8; count of bases not matched to a gene: 9. Germline-derived CDR1 and CDR2 are MDHEN and SYDVKM.

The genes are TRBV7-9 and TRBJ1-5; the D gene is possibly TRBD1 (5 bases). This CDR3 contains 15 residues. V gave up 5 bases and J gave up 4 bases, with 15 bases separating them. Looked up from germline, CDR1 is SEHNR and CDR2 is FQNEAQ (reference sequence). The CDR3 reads CASSPGKGRNQPQHF. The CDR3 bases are TGTGCCAGCAGCCCAGGGAAGGGTCGGAATCAGCCCCAGCATTTT.

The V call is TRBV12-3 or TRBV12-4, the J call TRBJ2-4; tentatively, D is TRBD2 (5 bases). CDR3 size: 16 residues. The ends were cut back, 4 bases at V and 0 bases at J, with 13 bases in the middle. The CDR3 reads CASSSADGIAKNIQYF. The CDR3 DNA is TGTGCCAGCAGTTCTGCCGACGGGATAGCCAAAAACATTCAGTACTTC.

CDR3: CASSYSLGGGETQYF. CDR3 in DNA: TGTGCCAGCAGTTACTCGTTGGGTGGAGGAGAGACCCAGTACTTC. The chain joins TRBV6-2 or TRBV6-3 to TRBJ2-5; maybe TRBD2 (5 bases). The CDR3 has 15 residues. V was shortened by 0 bases and J by 4 bases, with 12 bases between the two germline ends. Looked up from germline, CDR1 is MNHEY and CDR2 is SVGEGT.

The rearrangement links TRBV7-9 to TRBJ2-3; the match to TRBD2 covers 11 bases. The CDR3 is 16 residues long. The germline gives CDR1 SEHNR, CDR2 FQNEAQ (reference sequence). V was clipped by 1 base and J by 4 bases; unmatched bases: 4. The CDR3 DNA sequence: TGTGCCAGCAGCTTAGGGGGGACTAGCGGCCCAGATACGCAGTATTTT. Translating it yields CASSLGGTSGPDTQYF.

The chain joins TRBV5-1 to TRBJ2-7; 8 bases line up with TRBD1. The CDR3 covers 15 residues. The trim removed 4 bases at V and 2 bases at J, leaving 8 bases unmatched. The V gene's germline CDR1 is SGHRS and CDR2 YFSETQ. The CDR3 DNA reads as TGCGCCAGCAGCATAACCGACAGGGGCACCTACGAGCAGTACTTC. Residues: CASSITDRGTYEQYF. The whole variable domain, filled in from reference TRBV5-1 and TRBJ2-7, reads KAGVTQTPRYLIKTRGQQVTLSCSPISGHRSVSWYQQTPGQGLQFLFEYFSETQRNKGNFPGRFSGRQFSNSRSEMNVSTLELGDSALYLCASSITDRGTYEQYFGPGTRLTVT.

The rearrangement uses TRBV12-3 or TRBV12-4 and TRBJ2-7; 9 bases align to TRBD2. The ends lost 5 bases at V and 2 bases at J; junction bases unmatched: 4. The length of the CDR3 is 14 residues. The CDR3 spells CASSAQREAYEQYF. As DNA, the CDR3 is TGTGCCAGCAGTGCCCAGCGGGAGGCCTACGAGCAGTACTTC.

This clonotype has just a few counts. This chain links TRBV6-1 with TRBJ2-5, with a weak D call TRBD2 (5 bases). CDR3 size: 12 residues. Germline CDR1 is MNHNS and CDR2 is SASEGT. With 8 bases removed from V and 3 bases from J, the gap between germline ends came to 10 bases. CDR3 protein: CASRTGEETQYF. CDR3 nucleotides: TGTGCCAGCCGGACTGGAGAAGAGACCCAGTACTTC.

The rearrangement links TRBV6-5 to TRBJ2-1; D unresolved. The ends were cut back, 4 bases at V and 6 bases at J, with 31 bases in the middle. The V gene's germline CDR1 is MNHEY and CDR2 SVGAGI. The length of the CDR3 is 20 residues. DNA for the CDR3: TGTGCCAGCAGTTCCCTCTCCTTTCGGGCTTCATCACACCGATTCAATGAGCAGTTCTTC. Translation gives CASSSLSFRASSHRFNEQFF.

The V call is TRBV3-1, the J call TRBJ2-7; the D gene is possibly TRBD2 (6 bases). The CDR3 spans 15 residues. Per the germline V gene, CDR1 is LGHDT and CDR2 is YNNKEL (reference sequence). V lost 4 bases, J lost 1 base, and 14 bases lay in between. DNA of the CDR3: TGTGCCAGCAGCCCCTGGTCCGGGGGATCCTACGAGCAGTACTTC. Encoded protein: CASSPWSGGSYEQYF.

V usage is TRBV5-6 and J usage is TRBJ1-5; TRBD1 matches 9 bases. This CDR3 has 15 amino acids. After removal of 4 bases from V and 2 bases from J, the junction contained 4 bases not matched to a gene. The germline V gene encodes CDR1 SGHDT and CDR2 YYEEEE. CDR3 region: CASSLRTGGNQPQHF. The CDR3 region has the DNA TGTGCCAGCAGCCTCCGGACAGGGGGCAATCAGCCCCAGCATTTT. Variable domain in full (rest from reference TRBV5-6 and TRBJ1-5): DAGVTQSPTHLIKTRGQQVTLRCSPKSGHDTVSWYQQALGQGPQFIFQYYEEEERQRGNFPDRFSGHQFPNYSSELNVNALLLGDSALYLCASSLRTGGNQPQHFGDGTRLSIL.

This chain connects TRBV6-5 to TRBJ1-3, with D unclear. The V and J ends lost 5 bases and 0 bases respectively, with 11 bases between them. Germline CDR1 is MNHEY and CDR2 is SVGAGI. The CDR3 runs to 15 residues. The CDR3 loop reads CASSPPTASGNTIYF. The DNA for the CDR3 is TGTGCCAGCAGTCCCCCCACGGCCTCTGGAAACACCATATATTTT.

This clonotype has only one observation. CDR3 protein: CASASGSGNTIYF. Written as DNA, the CDR3 is TGTGCCAGCGCCTCGGGGTCTGGAAACACCATATATTTT. This chain links TRBV6-5 with TRBJ1-3; D unclear. Trimming cost V 8 bases and J 1 base, with 9 bases left between them. CDR1 and CDR2 (germline): MNHEY, SVGAGI. CDR3 size: 13 residues.

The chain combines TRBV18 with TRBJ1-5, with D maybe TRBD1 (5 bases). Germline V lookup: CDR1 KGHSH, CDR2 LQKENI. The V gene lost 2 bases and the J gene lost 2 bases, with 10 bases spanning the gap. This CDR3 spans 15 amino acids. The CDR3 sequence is CASSPGGRGNQPQHF. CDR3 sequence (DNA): TGTGCCAGCTCACCAGGGGGACGGGGCAATCAGCCCCAGCATTTT.

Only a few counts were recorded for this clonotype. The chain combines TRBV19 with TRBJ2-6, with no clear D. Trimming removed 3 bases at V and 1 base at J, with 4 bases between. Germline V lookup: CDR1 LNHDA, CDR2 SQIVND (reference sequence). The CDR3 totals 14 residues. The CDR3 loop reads CASSIVSGANVLTF. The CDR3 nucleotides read TGTGCCAGTAGTATCGTATCTGGGGCCAACGTCCTGACTTTC.

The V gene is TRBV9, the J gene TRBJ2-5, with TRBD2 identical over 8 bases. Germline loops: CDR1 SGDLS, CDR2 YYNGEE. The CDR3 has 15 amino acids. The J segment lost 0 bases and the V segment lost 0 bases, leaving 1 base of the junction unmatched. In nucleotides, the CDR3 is TGTGCCAGCAGCGTAGCGGGAGGGTACCAAGAGACCCAGTACTTC. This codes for CASSVAGGYQETQYF.

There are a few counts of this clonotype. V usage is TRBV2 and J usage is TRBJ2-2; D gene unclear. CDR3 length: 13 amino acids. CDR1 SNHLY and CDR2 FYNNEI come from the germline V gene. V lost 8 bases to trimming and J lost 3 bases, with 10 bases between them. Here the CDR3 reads CASRRVDTGELFF. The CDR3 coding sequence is TGTGCCAGCCGGAGAGTCGACACCGGGGAGCTGTTTTTT. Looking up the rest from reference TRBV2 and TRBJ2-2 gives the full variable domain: EPEVTQTPSHQVTQMGQEVILRCVPISNHLYFYWYRQILGQKVEFLVSFYNNEISEKSEIFDDQFSVERPDGSNFTLKIRSTKLEDSAMYFCASRRVDTGELFFGEGSRLTVL.

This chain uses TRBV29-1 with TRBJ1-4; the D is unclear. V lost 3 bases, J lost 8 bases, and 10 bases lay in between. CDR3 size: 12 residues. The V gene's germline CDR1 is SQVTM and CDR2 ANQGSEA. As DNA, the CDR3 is TGCAGCGTTGACGTCCCTGGCGAAAAACTGTTTTTT. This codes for CSVDVPGEKLFF.

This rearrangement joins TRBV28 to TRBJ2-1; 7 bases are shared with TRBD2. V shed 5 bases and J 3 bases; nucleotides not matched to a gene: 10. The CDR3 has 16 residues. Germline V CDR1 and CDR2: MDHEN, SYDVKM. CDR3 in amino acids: CASSIQSREFYNEQFF. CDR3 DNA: TGTGCCAGCAGTATCCAGTCGCGGGAGTTCTACAATGAGCAGTTCTTC.

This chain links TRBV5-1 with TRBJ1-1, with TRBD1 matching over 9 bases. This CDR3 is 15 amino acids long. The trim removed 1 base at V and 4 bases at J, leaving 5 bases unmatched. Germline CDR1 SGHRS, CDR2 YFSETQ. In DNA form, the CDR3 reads TGCGCCAGCAGCTTGACAGGGGGCTTAGGCACTGAAGCTTTCTTT. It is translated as CASSLTGGLGTEAFF. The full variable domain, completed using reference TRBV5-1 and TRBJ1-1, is KAGVTQTPRYLIKTRGQQVTLSCSPISGHRSVSWYQQTPGQGLQFLFEYFSETQRNKGNFPGRFSGRQFSNSRSEMNVSTLELGDSALYLCASSLTGGLGTEAFFGQGTRLTVV.